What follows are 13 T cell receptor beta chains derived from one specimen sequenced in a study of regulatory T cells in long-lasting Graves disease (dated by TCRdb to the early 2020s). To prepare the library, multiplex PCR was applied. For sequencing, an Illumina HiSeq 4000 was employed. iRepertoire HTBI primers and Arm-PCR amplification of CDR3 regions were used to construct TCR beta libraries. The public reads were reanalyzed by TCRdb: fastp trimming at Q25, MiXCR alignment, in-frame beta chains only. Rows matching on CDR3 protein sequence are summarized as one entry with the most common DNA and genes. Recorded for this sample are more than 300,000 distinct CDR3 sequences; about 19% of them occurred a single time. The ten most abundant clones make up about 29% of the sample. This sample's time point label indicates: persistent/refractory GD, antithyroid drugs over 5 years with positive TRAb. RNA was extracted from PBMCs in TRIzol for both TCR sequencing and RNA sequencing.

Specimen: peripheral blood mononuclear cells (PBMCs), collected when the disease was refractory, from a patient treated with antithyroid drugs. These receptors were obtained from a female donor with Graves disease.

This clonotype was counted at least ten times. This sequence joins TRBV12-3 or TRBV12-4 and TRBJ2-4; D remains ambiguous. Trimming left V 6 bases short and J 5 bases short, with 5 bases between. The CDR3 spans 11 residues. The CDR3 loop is CASRAENIQYF. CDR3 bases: TGTGCCAGCAGGGCAGAAAACATTCAGTACTTC.

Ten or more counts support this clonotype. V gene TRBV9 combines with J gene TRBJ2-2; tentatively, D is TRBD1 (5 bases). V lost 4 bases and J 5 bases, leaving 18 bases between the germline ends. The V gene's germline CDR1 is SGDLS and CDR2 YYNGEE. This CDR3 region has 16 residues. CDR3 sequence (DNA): TGTGCCAGCAGCCCCAGGCAGGGCGTCGATACCGGGGAGCTGTTTTTT. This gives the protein CASSPRQGVDTGELFF.

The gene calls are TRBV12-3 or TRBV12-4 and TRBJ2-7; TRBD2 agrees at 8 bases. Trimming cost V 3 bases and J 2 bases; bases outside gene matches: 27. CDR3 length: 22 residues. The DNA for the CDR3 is TGTGCCAGCAGTTTCTTGGGACTAGAGGGGGGGACCCACCGGGACGGAACCTACGAGCAGTACTTC. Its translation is CASSFLGLEGGTHRDGTYEQYF.

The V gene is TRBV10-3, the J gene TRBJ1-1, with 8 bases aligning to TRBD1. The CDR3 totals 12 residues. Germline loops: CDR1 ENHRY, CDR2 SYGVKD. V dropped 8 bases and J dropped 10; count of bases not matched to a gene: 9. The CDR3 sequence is CAIRSRGRGAFF. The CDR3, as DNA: TGTGCCATCCGCAGCAGGGGGCGTGGAGCTTTCTTT.

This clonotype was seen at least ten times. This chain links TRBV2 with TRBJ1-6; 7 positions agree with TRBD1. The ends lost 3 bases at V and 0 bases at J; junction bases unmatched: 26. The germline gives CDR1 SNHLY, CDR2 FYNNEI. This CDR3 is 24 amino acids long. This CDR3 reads CASSDKSGQLIGRRPSSYNSPLHF. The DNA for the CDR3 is TGTGCCAGCAGTGATAAATCGGGACAGCTAATCGGAAGACGGCCAAGCTCCTATAATTCACCCCTCCACTTT.

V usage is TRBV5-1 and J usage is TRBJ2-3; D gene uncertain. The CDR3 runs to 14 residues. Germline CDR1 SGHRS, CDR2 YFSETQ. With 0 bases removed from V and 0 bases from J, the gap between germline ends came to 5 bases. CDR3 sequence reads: CASSLDRSTDTQYF. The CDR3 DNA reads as TGCGCCAGCAGCTTGGACAGAAGCACAGATACGCAGTATTTT.

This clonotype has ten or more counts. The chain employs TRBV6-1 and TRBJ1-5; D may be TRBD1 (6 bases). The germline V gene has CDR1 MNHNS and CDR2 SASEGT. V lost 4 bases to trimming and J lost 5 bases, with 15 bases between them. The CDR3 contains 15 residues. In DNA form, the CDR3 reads TGTGCCAGCAGTGGGGCACGGGGGCGAGATCAGCCCCAGCATTTT. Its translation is CASSGARGRDQPQHF.

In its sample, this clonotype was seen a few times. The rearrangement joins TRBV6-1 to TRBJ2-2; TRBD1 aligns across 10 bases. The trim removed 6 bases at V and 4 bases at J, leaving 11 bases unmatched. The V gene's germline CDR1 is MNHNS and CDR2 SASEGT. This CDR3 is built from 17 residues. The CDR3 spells CASRTGGWGGGTGELFF. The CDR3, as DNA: TGTGCCAGCAGGACAGGGGGCTGGGGAGGAGGCACCGGGGAGCTGTTTTTT.

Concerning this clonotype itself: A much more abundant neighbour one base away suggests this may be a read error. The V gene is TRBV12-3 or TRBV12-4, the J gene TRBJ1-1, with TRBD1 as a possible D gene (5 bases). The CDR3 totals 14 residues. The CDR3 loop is CASNPRRTGTEALF. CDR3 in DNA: TGTGCCAGCAACCCCCGGCGGACGGGGACTGAAGCTCTCTTT.

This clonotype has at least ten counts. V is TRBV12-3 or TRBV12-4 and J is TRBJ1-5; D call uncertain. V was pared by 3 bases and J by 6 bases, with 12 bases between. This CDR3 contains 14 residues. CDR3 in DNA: TGTGCCAGCAGTTTGGGCTCCTCGGCTCAGCCCCAGCATTTT. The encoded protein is CASSLGSSAQPQHF.

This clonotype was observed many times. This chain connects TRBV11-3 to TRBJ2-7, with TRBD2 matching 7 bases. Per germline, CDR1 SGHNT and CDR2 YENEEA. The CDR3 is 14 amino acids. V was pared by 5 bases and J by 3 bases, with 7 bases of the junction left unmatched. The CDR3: CASSPAGEYYEQYF. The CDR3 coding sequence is TGTGCCAGCAGCCCCGCGGGGGAGTACTACGAGCAGTACTTC.

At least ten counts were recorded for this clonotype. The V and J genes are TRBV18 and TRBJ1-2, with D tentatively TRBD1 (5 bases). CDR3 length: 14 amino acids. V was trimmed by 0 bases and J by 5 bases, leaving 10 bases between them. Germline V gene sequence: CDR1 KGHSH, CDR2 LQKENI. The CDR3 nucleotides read TGTGCCAGCTCACCACCGGGCAGGGTATATGGCTACACCTTC. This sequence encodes CASSPPGRVYGYTF.

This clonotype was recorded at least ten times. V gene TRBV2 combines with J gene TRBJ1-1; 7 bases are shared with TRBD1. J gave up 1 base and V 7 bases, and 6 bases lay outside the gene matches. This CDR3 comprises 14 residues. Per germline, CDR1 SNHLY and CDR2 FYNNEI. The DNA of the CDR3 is TGTGCCAGCATCTACAGGGGTGGGAACACTGAAGCTTTCTTT. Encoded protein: CASIYRGGNTEAFF.